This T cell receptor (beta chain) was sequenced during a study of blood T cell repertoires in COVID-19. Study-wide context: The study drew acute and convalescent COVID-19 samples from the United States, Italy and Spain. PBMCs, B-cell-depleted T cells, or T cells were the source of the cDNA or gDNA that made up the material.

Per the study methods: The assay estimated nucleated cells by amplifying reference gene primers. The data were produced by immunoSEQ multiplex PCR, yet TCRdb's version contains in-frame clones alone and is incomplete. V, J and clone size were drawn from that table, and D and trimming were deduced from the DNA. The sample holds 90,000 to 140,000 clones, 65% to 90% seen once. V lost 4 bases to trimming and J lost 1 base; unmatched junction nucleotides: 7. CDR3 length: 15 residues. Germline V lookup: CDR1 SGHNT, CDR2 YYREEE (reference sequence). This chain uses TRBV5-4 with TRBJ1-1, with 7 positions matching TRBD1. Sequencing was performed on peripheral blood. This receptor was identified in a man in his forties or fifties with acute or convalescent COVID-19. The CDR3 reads CASSAPGQPNTEAFF. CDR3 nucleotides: TGTGCCAGCAGCGCTCCGGGACAGCCGAACACTGAAGCTTTCTTT.